What follows are 18 T cell receptor beta chains derived from one specimen sequenced in a study of blood T cell repertoires in COVID-19. TCRdb keeps only in-frame clones here, not all; method: immunoSEQ multiplex PCR. The sample consists of about 90,000 clones, approximately 78% of them appearing once. Sequenced sample: peripheral blood. The receptors were sampled from a human donor in a cohort sampled during active COVID-19.

This chain joins TRBV6-2 or TRBV6-3 and TRBJ2-1, with a tentative D call TRBD2 (6 bases). The CDR3 sequence is 15 residues long. CDR1 MNHEY and CDR2 SVGEGT come from the germline V gene. Between the trimmed V and J ends, which lost 0 bases and 2 bases, there was a span of 8 bases. The CDR3 region has the DNA TGTGCCAGCAGTTACTCAGGACTAACCTACAATGAGCAGTTCTTC. It is translated as CASSYSGLTYNEQFF.

The chain employs TRBV6-1 and TRBJ1-5; D not resolved. The CDR3 runs to 15 residues. From germline, CDR1 is MNHNS and CDR2 SASEGT. The V and J ends lost 4 bases and 0 bases respectively, with 10 bases between them. The CDR3 nucleotides are TGTGCCAGCAGTGTAGCCAGGATTAGCAATCAGCCCCAGCATTTT. It is translated as CASSVARISNQPQHF.

The chain carries TRBV5-1 and TRBJ1-1; TRBD1 might be the D (6 bases). The V gene's germline CDR1 is SGHRS and CDR2 YFSETQ. V lost 0 bases to trimming and J lost 2 bases, with 8 bases between them. This CDR3 region has 14 residues. CDR3 loop: CASSLAGTNTEAFF. The CDR3 nucleotides read TGCGCCAGCAGCTTGGCGGGGACAAACACTGAAGCTTTCTTT.

This chain connects TRBV9 to TRBJ2-1; TRBD1 agrees at 7 bases. This CDR3 spans 15 amino acids. Germline CDR1 and CDR2: SGDLS and YYNGEE. Germline trimming cut 3 bases from V and 0 bases from J; bases unmatched to any gene: 3. This chain's CDR3 is CASSATGTSYNEQFF. In DNA, the CDR3 is TGTGCCAGCAGCGCGACAGGGACCTCCTACAATGAGCAGTTCTTC.

The J gene is TRBJ1-1, the V gene TRBV5-1; TRBD1 aligns across 8 bases. The junction had 2 bases not matched to a gene; V was cut back by 4 bases and J by 0 bases. This CDR3 is built from 14 residues. Germline V gene lookup returns CDR1 SGHRS and CDR2 YFSETQ. CDR3 sequence reads: CASSRTGMNTEAFF. The CDR3 bases are TGCGCCAGCAGCCGGACAGGGATGAACACTGAAGCTTTCTTT.

J is TRBJ2-3 and V is TRBV28, with 10 positions matching TRBD2. The CDR3 is 18 residues long. Germline V lookup: CDR1 MDHEN, CDR2 SYDVKM. After removal of 2 bases from V and 5 bases from J, the junction contained 13 bases not matched to a gene. The chain's CDR3 is CASSLRRSSGGHGDTQYF. The CDR3 region has the DNA TGTGCCAGCAGTTTAAGAAGGAGTAGCGGGGGGCACGGAGATACGCAGTATTTT.

The chain combines TRBV18 with TRBJ2-7; TRBD2 matches at 9 bases. The germline gives CDR1 KGHSH, CDR2 LQKENI. The length of the CDR3 is 13 residues. V shed 2 bases and J 6 bases; nucleotides not matched to a gene: 2. The CDR3 reads CASSPGGGVEQYF. DNA of the CDR3: TGTGCCAGCTCACCAGGCGGGGGGGTCGAGCAGTACTTC. The full variable domain, its missing parts supplied by reference TRBV18 and TRBJ2-7, is NAGVMQNPRHLVRRRGQEARLRCSPMKGHSHVYWYRQLPEEGLKFMVYLQKENIIDESGMPKERFSAEFPKEGPSILRIQQVVRGDSAAYFCASSPGGGVEQYFGPGTRLTVT.

This clone appeared once. The rearrangement joins TRBV4-3 to TRBJ2-2, with 7 bases fitting TRBD1. With V trimmed by 0 bases and J by 6 bases, 4 bases remained unmatched. Germline V gene lookup returns CDR1 LGHNA and CDR2 YSLEER. The length of the CDR3 is 15 residues. The DNA of the CDR3 is TGCGCCAGCAGCCAAGATGACAGGGTGGCCGGGGAGCTGTTTTTT. Its protein product is CASSQDDRVAGELFF.

This clone appeared a few times. The chain couples TRBV9 to TRBJ1-4; TRBD1 agrees at 8 bases. Trimming at V came to 3 bases and at J to 6 bases, leaving 7 bases not matched to a gene. There are 15 residues in the CDR3. Germline loops: CDR1 SGDLS, CDR2 YYNGEE. CDR3 nucleotides: TGTGCCAGCAGCGGGGCGGACAGGGCGGATGAAAAACTGTTTTTT. Translated: CASSGADRADEKLFF.

This sequence joins TRBV5-1 and TRBJ2-1, with TRBD2 matching over 11 bases. Germline V gives CDR1 SGHRS, CDR2 YFSETQ. The trim removed 3 bases at V and 3 bases at J, leaving 8 bases unmatched. The CDR3 has 17 amino acids. Here the CDR3 reads CASSSRYLAGGYNEQFF. The CDR3 nucleotides read TGCGCCAGCAGCTCGAGGTACCTAGCGGGGGGCTACAATGAGCAGTTCTTC.

J is TRBJ1-4 and V is TRBV10-3, with D tentatively TRBD1 (6 bases). The CDR3 totals 14 residues. From germline, CDR1 is ENHRY and CDR2 SYGVKD. Trimming pared 6 bases from V and 1 base from J, leaving 9 bases between. In DNA, the CDR3 is TGTGCCATCAGAAAGGACAGAACTAATGAAAAACTGTTTTTT. This gives the protein CAIRKDRTNEKLFF.

This clone was picked up one time. The chain links TRBV5-6 to TRBJ2-1, with D perhaps matching TRBD1 (6 bases). Trimming left V 3 bases short and J 0 bases short, with 10 bases between. The CDR3 contains 15 residues. From germline, CDR1 is SGHDT and CDR2 YYEEEE. This CDR3 reads CASSWAGVSYNEQFF. Here the CDR3 DNA reads TGTGCCAGCAGCTGGGCAGGGGTCTCCTACAATGAGCAGTTCTTC.

The chain uses TRBV15 and TRBJ1-2, with D hard to call. The CDR3 length is 13 residues. V lost 0 bases to trimming and J lost 4 bases, with 6 bases between them. Germline loops: CDR1 LNHNV, CDR2 YYDKDF (reference sequence). Written as DNA, the CDR3 is TGTGCCACCAGCAGAGACAGTCTCTATGGCTACACCTTC. Amino acids: CATSRDSLYGYTF.

The V call is TRBV27, the J call TRBJ2-3, with D possibly being TRBD2 (5 bases). The ends were cut back, 4 bases at V and 3 bases at J, with 14 bases in the middle. Looked up from germline, CDR1 is MNHEY and CDR2 is SMNVEV (reference sequence). The CDR3 spans 15 residues. In DNA, the CDR3 is TGTGCCAGCAGTTCCTACCTCAGGACTACAGATACGCAGTATTTT. It is translated as CASSSYLRTTDTQYF.

The chain links TRBV6-2 or TRBV6-3 to TRBJ2-7; 10 positions match TRBD2. Germline V lookup: CDR1 MNHEY, CDR2 SVGEGT. J was trimmed by 1 base and V by 2 bases; bases with no gene match: 11. This CDR3 contains 18 residues. The DNA of the CDR3 is TGTGCCAGCAGTTACCCCAGGAGGGGTAGCGGGGGGTCCTACGAGCAGTACTTC. It yields the protein CASSYPRRGSGGSYEQYF.

The J gene is TRBJ2-7, the V gene TRBV29-1; 10 positions agree with TRBD1. The CDR3 length is 13 residues. The J segment lost 2 bases and the V segment lost 7 bases, leaving 5 bases of the junction unmatched. CDR1 and CDR2 from the germline V gene are SQVTM and ANQGSEA. This chain's CDR3 is CSAGQGDTYEQYF. CDR3 in DNA: TGCAGCGCTGGACAGGGGGACACCTACGAGCAGTACTTC.

The CDR3 loop reads CASSLQGPSYEQYF. In nucleotides, the CDR3 is TGCGCCAGCAGCTTACAGGGGCCCTCCTACGAGCAGTACTTC. The V call is TRBV5-1, the J call TRBJ2-7, with 7 bases that match TRBD1. Germline V gene sequence: CDR1 SGHRS, CDR2 YFSETQ. After removal of 2 bases from V and 0 bases from J, the junction contained 2 bases not matched to a gene. This CDR3 spans 14 amino acids.

The chain links TRBV13 to TRBJ1-2; 11 nucleotides match TRBD1. V lost 4 bases, J lost 8 bases, and 6 bases stayed unmatched. This CDR3 is 14 amino acids long. Germline lookup yields CDR1 PRHDT and CDR2 FYEKMQ (reference sequence). The CDR3 reads CASSSGQGAWGYTF. CDR3 nucleotides: TGTGCCAGCAGCTCAGGACAGGGGGCCTGGGGCTACACCTTC. Full variable domain (rest looked up from reference TRBV13 and TRBJ1-2): AAGVIQSPRHLIKEKRETATLKCYPIPRHDTVYWYQQGPGQDPQFLISFYEKMQSDKGSIPDRFSAQQFSDYHSELNMSSLELGDSALYFCASSSGQGAWGYTFGSGTRLTVV.